The 12 T cell receptor beta chains reported below all come from one sample, sequenced in a study of blood T cells in healthy people across ages. Alongside a J-beta primer mix, a sample-barcoded 5' primer served in a second PCR lasting roughly 6 to 11 cycles. TCRdb reprocessed the 5' RACE reads with MiXCR, giving one entry per CDR3 protein. The data contain approximately 1,700,000 distinct CDR3 sequences, about 39% of them singletons. Input material: blood. The receptors shown here come from a human donor in good health.

This clonotype was seen only a few times. J is TRBJ2-1 and V is TRBV9, with TRBD1 identical over 11 bases. The CDR3 contains 16 residues. The V gene's germline CDR1 is SGDLS and CDR2 YYNGEE. Trimming removed 5 bases from V and 4 bases from J; junction bases left unmatched: 8. The CDR3 loop is CASSPFGDRGYNEQFF. CDR3 nucleotides: TGTGCCAGCAGTCCCTTTGGGGACAGGGGGTACAATGAGCAGTTCTTC.

There are a few counts of this clonotype. This rearrangement joins TRBV7-2 to TRBJ1-4, with D perhaps TRBD1 (6 bases). CDR1 is SGHTA, CDR2 FQGNSA, per germline. The CDR3 is 15 amino acids. Trimming removed 1 base at V and 6 bases at J, with 12 bases between. CDR3 protein: CASSLVTGSDEKLFF. CDR3 bases: TGTGCCAGCAGCTTAGTTACAGGGTCGGATGAAAAACTGTTTTTT.

This clonotype showed up just a few times. The chain links TRBV29-1 to TRBJ2-7; D call uncertain. V was cut by 0 bases and J by 6 bases, with 6 bases left in between. CDR3 length: 11 amino acids. The germline CDR1 and CDR2 sequences are SQVTM and ANQGSEA. This chain's CDR3 is CSVEEGFEQYF. Written as DNA, the CDR3 is TGCAGCGTTGAAGAAGGCTTCGAGCAGTACTTC.

The chain is built from TRBV15 and TRBJ1-3; D gene uncertain. Trimming removed 1 base at V and 5 bases at J, with 18 bases between. The CDR3 consists of 17 residues. The germline V gene has CDR1 LNHNV and CDR2 YYDKDF (reference sequence). The CDR3 DNA sequence: TGTGCCACCAGCAGAGTTGACGCTCGAGGGTACAGAAACACCATATATTTT. Amino acid sequence: CATSRVDARGYRNTIYF.

This clonotype was detected only a few times. The V and J genes are TRBV6-1 and TRBJ2-5, with D possibly matching TRBD1 (5 bases). The closer fit of TRBJ2-7 to the DNA end suggests the J call may be wrong. The CDR3 loop spans 14 amino acids. In germline, CDR1 is MNHNS, CDR2 SASEGT. The CDR3, as DNA: TGTGCCAGCAGCGATAACTCTGCGACAGACGAGCAGTACTTC. Its protein is CASSDNSATDEQYF.

The J gene is TRBJ2-4, the V gene TRBV11-2; D uncertain. CDR1 is SGHAT, CDR2 FQNNGV, per germline. V was cut by 2 bases and J by 13 bases, with 15 bases left in between. This CDR3 comprises 13 residues. This CDR3 is CASSLNRFNGQYF. The CDR3 DNA sequence: TGTGCCAGCAGCTTAAATAGGTTTAACGGGCAGTACTTC.

This clonotype showed up just a few times. V gene TRBV6-5 combines with J gene TRBJ2-2; 7 bases align to TRBD2. The CDR3 length is 15 residues. V was pared by 2 bases and J by 3 bases, with 3 bases of the junction left unmatched. Germline values: CDR1 MNHEY, CDR2 SVGAGI. CDR3 nucleotide sequence: TGTGCCAGCAGTTACGGGGGGGTAGACACCGGGGAGCTGTTTTTT. Residues: CASSYGGVDTGELFF.

V is TRBV10-3 and J is TRBJ2-6; D tentatively reads TRBD1 or TRBD2 (5 bases each). The CDR3 covers 17 residues. Trimming left V 6 bases short and J 1 base short, with 16 bases between. Per the germline V gene, CDR1 is ENHRY and CDR2 is SYGVKD. The CDR3 sequence is CAISEGIPRSGANVLTF. The CDR3 DNA reads TGTGCCATCAGCGAGGGGATCCCAAGATCTGGGGCCAACGTCCTGACTTTC.

In DNA, the CDR3 is TGTGCCAGCAGTTATTCAGGTTTCGACTATGGCTACACCTTC. Its protein product is CASSYSGFDYGYTF. The chain is built from TRBV6-5 and TRBJ1-2, with D unclear. The V end lost 3 bases, the J end lost 3 bases, and 11 bases lay between the germline ends. CDR3 length: 14 residues. Germline CDR1 is MNHEY and CDR2 is SVGAGI.

This chain connects TRBV4-3 to TRBJ2-3; 7 nucleotides match TRBD2. The CDR3 contains 17 residues. The J segment lost 1 base and the V segment lost 2 bases, leaving 9 bases of the junction unmatched. Germline V gene data show CDR1 as LGHNA and CDR2 as YSLEER. CDR3 coding DNA: TGCGCCAGCAGCCAAAGCCGAGCGGGGATTGGCACAGATACGCAGTATTTT. Protein sequence: CASSQSRAGIGTDTQYF.

This clonotype was seen only a few times. One junction end does not reproduce the germline sequence, and a read error may be involved. This rearrangement joins TRBV29-1 to TRBJ2-7; no reliable D call. Germline V gene sequence: CDR1 SQVTM, CDR2 ANQGSEA. The CDR3 is made up of 14 amino acids. This CDR3 reads CNVGLGQAPYEQYF. In nucleotides, the CDR3 is TGCAACGTTGGGTTGGGTCAAGCCCCGTACGAGCAGTACTTC.

This clonotype occurred a few times. The V and J genes are TRBV9 and TRBJ2-7; tentative D call: TRBD2 (7 bases). The CDR3 runs 15 residues. The germline V gene encodes CDR1 SGDLS and CDR2 YYNGEE. V was clipped by 4 bases and J by 2 bases, with 16 bases between them. The CDR3 DNA sequence: TGTGCCAGCAGCCCTCCCGGGGGGCAGGCCTACGAGCAGTACTTC. Translated: CASSPPGGQAYEQYF. The whole variable domain, filled in from reference TRBV9 and TRBJ2-7, reads DSGVTQTPKHLITATGQRVTLRCSPRSGDLSVYWYQQSLDQGLQFLIQYYNGEERAKGNILERFSAQQFPDLHSELNLSSLELGDSALYFCASSPPGGQAYEQYFGPGTRLTVT.